Listed below are T cell receptor beta chains from one sample, sequenced in a study of cytomegalovirus exposure and HLA in healthy donors. Data came from immunoSEQ multiplex PCR; TCRdb stores just in-frame clones and leaves some out. This sample carries 60,000 or so clones, approximately 71% of them seen once, and the ten largest clones take around 25%. Sequencing was carried out using PBMCs. The source of these receptors is a man aged 45-65 years in good health and CMV-seropositive. Each CDR3 is given with its conserved first and last residue. The D gene is left open where the match is weak. Clone size appears in some rows only: once, few, many, or a class for an expanded clone.

>15|TRBV30|few|-|TRBJ1-2
TGTGCCTGGAGCGACCAGATGTGGAGTTCGGATGGCTACACCTTC
CAWSDQMWSSDGYTF
>16|TRBV6-5|-|-|TRBJ2-3
TGTGCCAGCAGTTACTCGGGGGGAGTGGGCACAGATACGCAGTATTTT
CASSYSGGVGTDTQYF
>13|TRBV6-5|-|TRBD2|TRBJ2-7
TGTGCCAGCAGCCAACGGGGAGGGTCCGAGCAGTACTTC
CASSQRGGSEQYF
>12|TRBV28|-|-|TRBJ1-2
TGTGCCAGCAGTTTTTTGCAGGGTGGCTACACCTTC
CASSFLQGGYTF
>15|TRBV10-2|-|TRBD2|TRBJ2-7
TGCGCCAGCAGGGCAGCGGGGAAGAGCTCCTACGAGCAGTACTTC
CASRAAGKSSYEQYF
>17|TRBV5-1|-|TRBD2|TRBJ2-3
TGCGCCAGCAGCGGAGGGCTAGCGGGAGGTCGCACAGATACGCAGTATTTT
CASSGGLAGGRTDTQYF
>13|TRBV19|-|-|TRBJ1-1
TGTGCCAGTCTGGACAGTTTAAACACTGAAGCTTTCTTT
CASLDSLNTEAFF
>17|TRBV25-1|-|TRBD1|TRBJ2-1
TGTGCCAGCAGTGAGCGGGGACAGGGTCGTTATTTCGATGAGCAGTTCTTC
CASSERGQGRYFDEQFF
>13|TRBV7-2|-|-|TRBJ2-4
TGTGCCAGCAGCTTCCAGGGCCGTGGCATTCAGTACTTC
CASSFQGRGIQYF
>13|TRBV19|-|-|TRBJ1-1
TGTGCCAGTAAGGAGGGGCTTAACACTGAAGCTTTCTTT
CASKEGLNTEAFF
>15|TRBV4-1|-|-|TRBJ1-2
TGCGCCAGCAGCCCATCTGGTGGACAGTCTTATGGCTACACCTTC
CASSPSGGQSYGYTF
>15|TRBV7-6|few|TRBD2|TRBJ2-1
TGTGCCAGCAGCCCAGAGGAGCGGGAGGGCGATGAGCAGTTCTTC
CASSPEEREGDEQFF
>13|TRBV6-1|-|-|TRBJ1-6
TGTGCCAGCTCCACGAACGGAGATTCACCCCTCCACTTT
CASSTNGDSPLHF
>16|TRBV7-8|-|-|TRBJ1-6
TGTGCCAGCAGCCCCCAGGGATGGGGGGGAAATTCACCCCTCCACTTT
CASSPQGWGGNSPLHF
>14|TRBV30|-|-|TRBJ2-2
TGTGCCTGGATGGGCGGGCAGAACACCGGGGAGCTGTTTTTT
CAWMGGQNTGELFF
>16|TRBV6-4|-|TRBD2|TRBJ2-3
TGTGCCAGCAGCCTCCTAGCGGGGGGCGGACGGGATACGCAGTATTTT
CASSLLAGGGRDTQYF
>15|TRBV19|-|TRBD1|TRBJ2-2
TGTGCCAGTAGTATATTGGGACAGGGGGCCGGGGAGCTGTTTTTT
CASSILGQGAGELFF